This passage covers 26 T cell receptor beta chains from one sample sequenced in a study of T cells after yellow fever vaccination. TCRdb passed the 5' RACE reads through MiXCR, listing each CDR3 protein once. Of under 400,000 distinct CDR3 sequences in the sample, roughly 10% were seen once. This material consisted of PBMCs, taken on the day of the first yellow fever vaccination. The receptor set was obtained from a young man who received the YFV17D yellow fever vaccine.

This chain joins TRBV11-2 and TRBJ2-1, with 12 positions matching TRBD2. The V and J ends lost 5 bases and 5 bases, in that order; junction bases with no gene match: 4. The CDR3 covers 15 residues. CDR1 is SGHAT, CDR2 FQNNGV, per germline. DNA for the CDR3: TGTGCCAGCAGCCCGCTAGCGGGGGGGGACAATGAGCAGTTCTTC. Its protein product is CASSPLAGGDNEQFF.

The CDR3 DNA reads TGTGCCAGCACCCAACTAGCGGCGGGGGCAGATACGCAGTATTTT. The encoded protein is CASTQLAAGADTQYF. The chain uses TRBV27 and TRBJ2-3; 8 positions match TRBD2. In germline, CDR1 is MNHEY, CDR2 SMNVEV (reference sequence). V trimming: 7 bases; J trimming: 4 bases; junction bases outside the gene matches: 10. This CDR3 is 15 amino acids long.

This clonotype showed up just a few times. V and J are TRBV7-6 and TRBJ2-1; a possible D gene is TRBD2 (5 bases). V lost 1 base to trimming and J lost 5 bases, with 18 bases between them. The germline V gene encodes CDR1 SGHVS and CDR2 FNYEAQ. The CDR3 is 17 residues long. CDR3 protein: CASSLEALRALNNEQFF. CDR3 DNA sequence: TGTGCCAGCAGCTTAGAGGCGTTGAGGGCACTTAACAATGAGCAGTTCTTC.

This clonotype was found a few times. The CDR3 nucleotides read TGTGCCAGCAGCTTATCGCGGGCACCGAACACTGAAGCTTTCTTT. Translated: CASSLSRAPNTEAFF. The chain joins TRBV11-2 to TRBJ1-1; D remains unclear. V shed 2 bases and J shed 1 base, with 11 bases lying between them. CDR1 and CDR2 (germline): SGHAT, FQNNGV. This CDR3 is built from 15 residues.

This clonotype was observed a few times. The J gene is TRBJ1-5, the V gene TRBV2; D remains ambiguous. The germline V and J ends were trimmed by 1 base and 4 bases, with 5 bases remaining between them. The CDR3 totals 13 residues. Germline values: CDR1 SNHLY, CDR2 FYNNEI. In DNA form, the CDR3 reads TGTGCCAGCAGTGAAGAGGTAAATCAGCCCCAGCATTTT. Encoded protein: CASSEEVNQPQHF.

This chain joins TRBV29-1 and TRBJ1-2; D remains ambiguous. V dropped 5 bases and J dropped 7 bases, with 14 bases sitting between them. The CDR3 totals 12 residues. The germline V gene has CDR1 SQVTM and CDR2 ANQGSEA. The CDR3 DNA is TGCAGCGTTTCCCGAACCGATGGTGGCTACACCTTC. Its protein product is CSVSRTDGGYTF.

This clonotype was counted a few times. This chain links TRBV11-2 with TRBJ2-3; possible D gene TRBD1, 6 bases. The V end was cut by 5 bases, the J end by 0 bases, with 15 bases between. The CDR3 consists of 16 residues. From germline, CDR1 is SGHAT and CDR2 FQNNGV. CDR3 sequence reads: CASSLGQTYSTDTQYF. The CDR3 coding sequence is TGTGCCAGCAGCCTCGGACAGACCTATAGCACAGATACGCAGTATTTT.

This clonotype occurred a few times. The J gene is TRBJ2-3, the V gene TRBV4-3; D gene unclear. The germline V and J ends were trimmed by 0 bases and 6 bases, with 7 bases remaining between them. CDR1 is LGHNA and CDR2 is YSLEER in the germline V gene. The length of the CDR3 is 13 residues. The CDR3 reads CASSQERWDTQYF. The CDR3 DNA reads TGCGCCAGCAGCCAAGAAAGATGGGATACGCAGTATTTT.

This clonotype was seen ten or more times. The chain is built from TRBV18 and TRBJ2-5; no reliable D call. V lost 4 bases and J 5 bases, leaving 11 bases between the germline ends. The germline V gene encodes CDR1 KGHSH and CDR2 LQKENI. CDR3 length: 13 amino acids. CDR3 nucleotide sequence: TGTGCCAGCTCACGACTGGTTTCGGAGACCCAGTACTTC. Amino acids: CASSRLVSETQYF.

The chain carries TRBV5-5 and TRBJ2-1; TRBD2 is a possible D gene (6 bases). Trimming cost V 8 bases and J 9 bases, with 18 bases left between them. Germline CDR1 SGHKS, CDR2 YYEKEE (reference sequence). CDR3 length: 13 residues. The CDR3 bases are TGTGCCAGGAGCCCAGTGGGGGACTTTGAGCAGTTCTTC. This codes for CARSPVGDFEQFF.

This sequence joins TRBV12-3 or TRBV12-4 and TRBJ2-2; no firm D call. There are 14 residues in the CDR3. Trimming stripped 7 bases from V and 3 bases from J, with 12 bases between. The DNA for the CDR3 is TGTGCCAGCAAGAGCAATTCTGACACCGGGGAGCTGTTTTTT. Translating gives CASKSNSDTGELFF.

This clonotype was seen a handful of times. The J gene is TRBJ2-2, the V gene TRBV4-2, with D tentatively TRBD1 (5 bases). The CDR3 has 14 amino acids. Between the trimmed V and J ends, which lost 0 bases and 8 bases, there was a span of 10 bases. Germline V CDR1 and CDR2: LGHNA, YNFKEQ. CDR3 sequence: CASSQDQGRGELFF. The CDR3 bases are TGTGCCAGCAGCCAAGATCAGGGCAGGGGGGAGCTGTTTTTT.

CDR3 sequence reads: CASSPRVAGLYNEQFF. The CDR3 DNA sequence: TGTGCCAGCAGCCCCCGGGTAGCGGGGCTTTACAATGAGCAGTTCTTC. The chain recombines TRBV11-3 with TRBJ2-1; 8 bases map to TRBD2. CDR1 and CDR2 from the germline V gene are SGHNT and YENEEA. The junction had 10 bases not matched to a gene; V was cut back by 5 bases and J by 4 bases. The CDR3 loop spans 16 amino acids.

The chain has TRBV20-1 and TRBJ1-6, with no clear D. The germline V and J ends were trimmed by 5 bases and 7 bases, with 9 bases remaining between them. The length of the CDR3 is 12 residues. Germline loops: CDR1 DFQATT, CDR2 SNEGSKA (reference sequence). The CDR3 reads CSAWTVNSPLHF. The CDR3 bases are TGCAGTGCTTGGACGGTCAATTCACCCCTCCACTTT.

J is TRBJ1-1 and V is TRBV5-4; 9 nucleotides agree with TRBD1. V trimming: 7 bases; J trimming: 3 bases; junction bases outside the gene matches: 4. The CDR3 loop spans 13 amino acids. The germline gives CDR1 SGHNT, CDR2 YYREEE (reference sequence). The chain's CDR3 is CASGDRDDTEAFF. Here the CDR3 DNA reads TGTGCCAGCGGGGACAGGGATGACACTGAAGCTTTCTTT.

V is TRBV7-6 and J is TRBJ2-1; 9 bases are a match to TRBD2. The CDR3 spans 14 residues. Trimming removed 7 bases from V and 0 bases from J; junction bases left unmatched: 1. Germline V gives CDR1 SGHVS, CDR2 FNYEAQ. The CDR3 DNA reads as TGTGCCAGCATGCGGGGGGGCTCCTACAATGAGCAGTTCTTC. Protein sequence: CASMRGGSYNEQFF.

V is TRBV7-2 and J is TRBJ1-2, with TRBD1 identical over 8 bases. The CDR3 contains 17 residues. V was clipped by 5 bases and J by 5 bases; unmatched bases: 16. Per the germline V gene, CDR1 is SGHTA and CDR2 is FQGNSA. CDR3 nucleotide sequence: TGTGCCAGCAGCGGTGACAGACAGGGGAAGGCTAGATATGGCTACACCTTC. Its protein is CASSGDRQGKARYGYTF.

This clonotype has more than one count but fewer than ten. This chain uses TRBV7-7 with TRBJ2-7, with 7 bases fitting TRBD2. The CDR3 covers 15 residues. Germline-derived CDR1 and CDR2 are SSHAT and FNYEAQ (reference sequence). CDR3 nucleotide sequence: TGTGCTAGCAGCTTAGCGGGTAGTTCAGGGAGCGAGCAGTACGTC. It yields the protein CASSLAGSSGSEQYV.

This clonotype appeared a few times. The CDR3 nucleotides are TGTGCCAGTAGTATACAGGCGAATGGAGGGACTGAAGCTTTCTTT. This codes for CASSIQANGGTEAFF. The rearrangement joins TRBV19 to TRBJ1-1; D not resolved. Germline V gene sequence: CDR1 LNHDA, CDR2 SQIVND (reference sequence). This CDR3 has 15 residues. Trimming pared 2 bases from V and 5 bases from J, leaving 15 bases between.

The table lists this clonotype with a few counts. The CDR3 bases are TGTGCCAGCAGTTCCTCAGGGTTTAGGGAGACCCAGTACTTC. Translated, it gives CASSSSGFRETQYF. The gene calls are TRBV6-5 and TRBJ2-5, with D maybe TRBD1 (5 bases). Germline CDR1 is MNHEY and CDR2 is SVGAGI. The CDR3 contains 14 residues. The ends were cut back, 4 bases at V and 5 bases at J, with 14 bases in the middle.

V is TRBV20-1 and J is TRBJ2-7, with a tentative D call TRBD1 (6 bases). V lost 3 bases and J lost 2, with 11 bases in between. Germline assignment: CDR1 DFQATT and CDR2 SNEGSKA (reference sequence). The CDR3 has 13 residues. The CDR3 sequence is CSARWRTAYEQYV. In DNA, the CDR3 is TGCAGTGCTAGGTGGAGGACAGCCTACGAGCAGTACGTC.

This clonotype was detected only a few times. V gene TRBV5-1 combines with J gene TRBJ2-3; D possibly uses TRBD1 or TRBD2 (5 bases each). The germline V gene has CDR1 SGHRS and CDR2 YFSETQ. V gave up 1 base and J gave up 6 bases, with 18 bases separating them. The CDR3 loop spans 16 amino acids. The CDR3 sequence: CASSLSGTPGADTQYF. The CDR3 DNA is TGCGCCAGCAGCTTGTCCGGGACCCCCGGGGCGGATACGCAGTATTTT.

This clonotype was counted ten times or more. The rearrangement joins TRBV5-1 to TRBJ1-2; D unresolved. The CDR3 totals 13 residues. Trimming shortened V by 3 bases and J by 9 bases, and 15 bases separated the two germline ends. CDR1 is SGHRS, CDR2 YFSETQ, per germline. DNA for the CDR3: TGCGCCAGCAGCTCCGATTACCCGGGGAGCTACACCTTC. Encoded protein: CASSSDYPGSYTF. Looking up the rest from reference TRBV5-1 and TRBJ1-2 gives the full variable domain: KAGVTQTPRYLIKTRGQQVTLSCSPISGHRSVSWYQQTPGQGLQFLFEYFSETQRNKGNFPGRFSGRQFSNSRSEMNVSTLELGDSALYLCASSSDYPGSYTFGSGTRLTVV.

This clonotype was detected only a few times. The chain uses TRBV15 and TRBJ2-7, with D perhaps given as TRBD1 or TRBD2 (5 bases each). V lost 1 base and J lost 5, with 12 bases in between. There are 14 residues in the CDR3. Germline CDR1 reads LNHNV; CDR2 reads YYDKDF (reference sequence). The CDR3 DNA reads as TGTGCCACCAGCAGAGGCAAGGGACGGGACGAGCAGTACGTC. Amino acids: CATSRGKGRDEQYV.

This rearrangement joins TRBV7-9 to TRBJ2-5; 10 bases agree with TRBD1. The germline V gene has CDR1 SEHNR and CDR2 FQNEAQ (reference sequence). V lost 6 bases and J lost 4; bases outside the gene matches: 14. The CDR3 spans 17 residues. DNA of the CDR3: TGTGCCAGCAGTTACGGTGATTGGACAGGGGGGGTAGAGACCCAGTACTTC. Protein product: CASSYGDWTGGVETQYF.

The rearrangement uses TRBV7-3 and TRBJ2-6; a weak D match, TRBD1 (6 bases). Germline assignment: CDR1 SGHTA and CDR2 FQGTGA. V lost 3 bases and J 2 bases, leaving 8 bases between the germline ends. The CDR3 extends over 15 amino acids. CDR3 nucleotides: TGTGCCAGCAGCTTCGCAGGGGCTGGGGCCAACGTCCTGACTTTC. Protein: CASSFAGAGANVLTF.